A selection of T cell receptor beta chains follows, all from one sample in a study of blood T cell repertoires in COVID-19. Only in-frame clones appear in the TCRdb table, and some are missing; sequencing was by immunoSEQ multiplex PCR. This sample has approximately 300,000 clones, with about nine tenths found just once. The specimen sequenced was PBMCs or T cells enriched from blood (not recorded which). The receptors stem from a young man who had recovered from COVID-19. CDR3s include the opening cysteine and the closing phenylalanine or tryptophan. D genes are given only for firm matches. Clone size is shown for a subset of rows, as once, few, many or a class of expanded clone.

v_gene	abundance	j_gene	d_gene	CDR3nt	CDR3aa
TRBV25-1	-	TRBJ1-2	-	TGTGCCAGCAGTGAAGTTCTCGGCTACACCTTC	CASSEVLGYTF
TRBV4-1	-	TRBJ2-2	-	TGCGCCAGCAGCCAAGAGGACTTTCTCTCCGGGTTAACCGGGGAGCTGTTTTTT	CASSQEDFLSGLTGELFF
TRBV6-4	once	TRBJ2-2	TRBD1	TGTGCCAGCAGCCGACAGGGTCGGACCGGGGAGCTGTTTTTT	CASSRQGRTGELFF
TRBV14	-	TRBJ2-7	-	TGTGCCAGCAGCCAAGATTCAGGGTTGATCTACGAGCAGTACTTC	CASSQDSGLIYEQYF
TRBV9	-	TRBJ2-4	-	TGTGCCAGCAGCCCCAGACTAGGAAGGGAAAACATTCAGTACTTC	CASSPRLGRENIQYF
TRBV19	-	TRBJ1-5	TRBD1	TGTGCCAGCCTATTCGGACAGGGGGGTTCTGGGCCCCAGCATTTT	CASLFGQGGSGPQHF
TRBV10-2	-	TRBJ2-5	-	TGCGCCAGCAGTGAGTTTCAGACTACGGGGACCCAGTACTTC	CASSEFQTTGTQYF
TRBV4-1	-	TRBJ1-2	-	TGCGCCAGCACTACATCCCCGGGAGGAGGCTACACCTTC	CASTTSPGGGYTF
TRBV27	-	TRBJ1-6	TRBD1	TGTGCCAGCAGGGGGGACAGGGGGCGTTATTCACCCCTCCACTTT	CASRGDRGRYSPLHF
TRBV29-1	-	TRBJ2-5	-	TGCAGCGAAGGAGGTCCAAAAGAGACCCAGTACTTC	CSEGGPKETQYF
TRBV7-9	-	TRBJ2-2	-	TGTGCCAGCAGCTTAGGAGAGATCTTGACCGGGGAGCTGTTTTTT	CASSLGEILTGELFF
TRBV6-5	-	TRBJ1-1	-	TGTGCCAGCAGTTACTGGCGGACAGATTCCACTGAAGCTTTCTTT	CASSYWRTDSTEAFF
TRBV5-4	once	TRBJ1-4	TRBD1	TGTGCCAGCAGCTTAGGGGGCACTCGGCTGATAGCTAATGAAAAACTGTTTTTT	CASSLGGTRLIANEKLFF
TRBV19	-	TRBJ2-1	TRBD2	TGTGCCAGTAGTCCTCGGACTAGCGGGAGCGCCTTATACAATGAGCAGTTCTTC	CASSPRTSGSALYNEQFF
TRBV6-5	-	TRBJ1-2	-	TGTGCCAGCAGGACCGGACAGACCTATGGCTACACCTTC	CASRTGQTYGYTF
TRBV4-1	-	TRBJ2-3	TRBD1	TGCGCCAGCAGCCAGGCAGAGACAGGGGGAAACACAGATACGCAGTATTTT	CASSQAETGGNTDTQYF
TRBV10-1	medium-sized	TRBJ2-7	-	TGCGCCAGCAGTGAGTCGGAGACAGGCTACGAGCAGTACTTC	CASSESETGYEQYF
TRBV6-5	few	TRBJ2-7	TRBD1	TGTGCCAGCAGTTACCGAGGACAGGGTTACGAGCAGTACTTC	CASSYRGQGYEQYF
TRBV12-5	-	TRBJ1-2	TRBD1	TGTGCTAGTGGTTTGGTCGACCCAGACAGGGCATCTGGCTACACCTTC	CASGLVDPDRASGYTF
TRBV21-1	-	TRBJ1-2	-	TGTGCCAGCAGCAAAGTGGGGGACTACTCAAACTATGGCTACACCTTC	CASSKVGDYSNYGYTF
TRBV6-5	-	TRBJ1-1	-	TGTGCCAGCAGTTACTCGGGGGCAGGGGAAGCTTTCTTT	CASSYSGAGEAFF
TRBV7-2	-	TRBJ1-3	-	TGTGCCAGCAGCTGGTCAGGGAACTCTGGAAACACCATATATTTT	CASSWSGNSGNTIYF
TRBV10-2	-	TRBJ2-3	-	TGCGCCAGCAGTGATAGCAGCGCAGATACGCAGTATTTT	CASSDSSADTQYF
TRBV19	-	TRBJ2-3	TRBD2	TGTGCCAGTAGTATAGATGGACTAGCGGGGGTCGCAGATACGCAGTATTTT	CASSIDGLAGVADTQYF
TRBV7-6	-	TRBJ2-7	TRBD2	TGTGCCAGCAGCTGGGGACTAGCGGGACCCTACGAGCAGTACTTC	CASSWGLAGPYEQYF
TRBV19	-	TRBJ1-1	-	TGTGCCAGTAGTATCCGGGGAGGGGGGACTGAAGCTTTCTTT	CASSIRGGGTEAFF
TRBV10-3	-	TRBJ1-2	TRBD1	TGTGCCATCAGTGAGATTTCAGGGGGCGATGGCTACACCTTC	CAISEISGGDGYTF
TRBV5-1	-	TRBJ1-2	TRBD1	TGCGCCAGCAGCACGGGACAGGCTAACTATGGCTACACCTTC	CASSTGQANYGYTF
TRBV5-4	-	TRBJ1-2	TRBD1	TGTGCCAGCAGCCAGGGACAGGTACTTAACTATGGCTACACCTTC	CASSQGQVLNYGYTF
TRBV7-9	-	TRBJ1-6	-	TGTGCCAGCAGGCCGAACGCCCAGGGGAGTTATTCACCCCTCCACTTT	CASRPNAQGSYSPLHF
TRBV11-2	few	TRBJ1-1	TRBD1	TGTGCCAGCAGCTTGTACAGGGGAACCGAAGCTTTCTTT	CASSLYRGTEAFF
TRBV27	-	TRBJ2-5	-	TGTGCCAGCAGTTCCGGGACTGACGGAAAGACCCAGTACTTC	CASSSGTDGKTQYF
TRBV6-5	-	TRBJ2-7	-	TGTGCCAGCAGTTACTCGAGGGCCTACGAGCAGTACTTC	CASSYSRAYEQYF
TRBV19	once	TRBJ1-4	-	TGTGCCAGTAGACAGGAACCTACTCGCGAAAAACTGTTTTTT	CASRQEPTREKLFF
TRBV5-1	-	TRBJ2-2	-	TGCGCCAGCAGCTTGGGAGGACGGGAAAACACCGGGGAGCTGTTTTTT	CASSLGGRENTGELFF
TRBV7-9	-	TRBJ1-5	-	TGTGCCAGCAGCCCTACCGCCCATCAGCCCCAGCATTTT	CASSPTAHQPQHF
TRBV9	-	TRBJ2-1	-	TGTGCCAGCAGCGTAGAAGGGGGGGCCCGTGGTGAGCAGTTCTTC	CASSVEGGARGEQFF
TRBV6-5	-	TRBJ2-1	TRBD2	TGTGCCAGCAATCCAACTAGCGCTTCGTACAATGAGCAGTTCTTC	CASNPTSASYNEQFF
TRBV6-5	many	TRBJ2-7	-	TGTGCCAGCGGACTAGTCAGGGGCAGCTCCTACGAGCAGTACTTC	CASGLVRGSSYEQYF